This TCR beta chain was retrieved from a study of cytomegalovirus exposure and HLA in healthy donors. The PCR made use of 60 Vbeta and 13 Jbeta primers. In the original processing: A later analysis counted 70 million to 85 million unique TCR beta chains, some 11 million shared. Sequenced by immunoSEQ multiplex PCR; TCRdb stores in-frame clones only, minus some. V and J calls and clone size are as listed in that table; D and trimming were resolved from the DNA. The repertoire has approximately 150,000 clones, around 77% of them found once; the top ten carry 1.5% to 2%. V lost 1 base to trimming and J lost 5 bases, with 8 bases between them. There are 14 residues in the CDR3. Germline lookup yields CDR1 SGHTA and CDR2 FQGTGA. Donors consisted of healthy bone marrow donors.

The chain is built from TRBV7-3 and TRBJ2-2; maybe TRBD1 (5 bases). The sample comprised PBMCs. The sequence came from a woman in her 30s in good health and CMV-seronegative. CDR3 in DNA: TGTGCCAGCAGCTTAAGTAAGGGGACCGGGGAGCTGTTTTTT. Its protein is CASSLSKGTGELFF.